One and the same sample provided the 24 T cell receptor beta chains below, sequenced in a study of Graves' ophthalmopathy and Graves' hyperthyroidism. RNA transcripts yielded amplified TCR beta CDR3 regions. RT-PCR in the first round used HTBI primers; a second-round multiplex PCR followed. TCRdb re-derived calls from the multiplex PCR reads in MiXCR, one entry per CDR3 protein. The repertoire has some 360,000 distinct CDR3 sequences, roughly 15% of them found once; the top ten carry 2% to 3%. The specimen was peripheral blood. Every receptor here comes from an adult woman with stable Graves' hyperthyroidism.

This clonotype was detected a few times. V gene TRBV4-2 combines with J gene TRBJ2-7; no firm D call. The germline gives CDR1 LGHNA, CDR2 YNFKEQ. The CDR3 spans 12 residues. The V end lost 0 bases, the J end lost 4 bases, and 4 bases lay between the germline ends. This chain's CDR3 is CASSQEGYEQYF. CDR3 DNA: TGTGCCAGCAGCCAAGAGGGATACGAGCAGTACTTC.

The rearrangement joins TRBV7-8 to TRBJ1-5; unclear D gene. The germline CDR1 and CDR2 sequences are SGHVS and FQNEAQ. Trimming left V 2 bases short and J 4 bases short, with 9 bases between. This CDR3 contains 14 residues. CDR3 sequence (DNA): TGTGCCAGCAGCTTATTATCCGGGAATCAGCCCCAGCATTTT. Protein sequence: CASSLLSGNQPQHF.

Ten or more counts support this clonotype. This rearrangement joins TRBV12-3 or TRBV12-4 to TRBJ1-1; D is unclear. V was pared by 2 bases and J by 5 bases, with 9 bases between. This CDR3 comprises 13 residues. The CDR3 region has the DNA TGTGCCAGCAGTTTAAGCGGGGATACTGAAGCTTTCTTT. Its protein product is CASSLSGDTEAFF.

This clonotype was detected many times. The chain is built from TRBV10-3 and TRBJ1-2; 7 bases agree with TRBD1. This CDR3 comprises 12 residues. Trimming removed 5 bases from V and 8 bases from J; junction bases left unmatched: 5. Per germline, CDR1 ENHRY and CDR2 SYGVKD. The CDR3 protein is CAISSQGVGYTF. The CDR3 DNA sequence: TGTGCCATCAGTAGCCAGGGGGTGGGCTACACCTTC.

A remark on this clonotype: A read error may produce the germline difference seen at one junction end. The chain joins TRBV6-1 to TRBJ1-1, with D unclear. Per germline, CDR1 MNHNS and CDR2 SASEGT. The CDR3 runs 11 residues. As DNA, the CDR3 is TGTGCCATCAGTACCTCCACTGAAGCTTTCTTT. Translating it yields CAISTSTEAFF.

This clonotype was detected a few times. The CDR3 does not close with the conserved phenylalanine or tryptophan, likely indicating a read error. The V gene is TRBV11-3, the J gene TRBJ2-7, with 13 nucleotides matching TRBD2. V lost 4 bases and J lost 3; bases outside the gene matches: 3. The CDR3 is 15 amino acids. Per the germline V gene, CDR1 is SGHNT and CDR2 is YENEEA. The CDR3 protein is CASSSRTSGSYEQYL. Written as DNA, the CDR3 is TGTGCCAGCAGCTCCCGGACTAGCGGGAGCTACGAGCAGTACCTC.

The V call is TRBV12-3 or TRBV12-4, the J call TRBJ1-1; 7 bases line up with TRBD1. With 7 bases clipped from V and 7 bases from J, the junction kept 9 bases outside the gene matches. The length of the CDR3 is 13 residues. CDR3 in amino acids: CASTFGTVGEAFF. CDR3 DNA: TGTGCCAGCACCTTTGGGACAGTGGGTGAAGCTTTCTTT.

This clonotype was counted once. This clone may be a read error of a much larger clone one base away. The chain recombines TRBV6-4 with TRBJ1-3; D remains ambiguous. The CDR3 is 13 amino acids. Germline V gene data show CDR1 as MRHNA and CDR2 as SNTAGT. As DNA, the CDR3 is TGTGCCAGCATCGTCCCCTCTGAAAACACCATATATTTT. Residues: CASIVPSENTIYF.

In regard to this clonotype: A read error may explain this, as a much larger clone is one base away. In DNA, the CDR3 is TGTGCCAGCAGAGGGACAGTCTCGGGCCATCCCCAGCATTTT. Protein product: CASRGTVSGHPQHF. The rearrangement links TRBV28 to TRBJ1-5; 7 bases match TRBD1. The CDR3 is made up of 14 amino acids. Germline CDR1 reads MDHEN; CDR2 reads SYDVKM. V trimming: 6 bases; J trimming: 10 bases; junction bases outside the gene matches: 12.

This clonotype has only a few counts. The genes are TRBV5-1 and TRBJ2-7; 9 nucleotides align to TRBD2. The J segment lost 5 bases and the V segment lost 2 bases, leaving 2 bases of the junction unmatched. The CDR3 is 13 residues long. The germline CDR1 and CDR2 sequences are SGHRS and YFSETQ. This CDR3 reads CASSLLAGNEQYF. The CDR3 DNA is TGCGCCAGCAGCTTACTAGCGGGTAACGAGCAGTACTTC.

This clonotype was detected only a few times. V is TRBV29-1 and J is TRBJ1-1; tentative D call: TRBD1 (5 bases). V gave up 0 bases and J gave up 2 bases, with 16 bases separating them. The germline V gene has CDR1 SQVTM and CDR2 ANQGSEA. This CDR3 contains 16 residues. The CDR3 nucleotides are TGCAGCGTTGAAGACCCCCGACTGGGACGTAACACTGAAGCTTTCTTT. Its translation is CSVEDPRLGRNTEAFF.

This clonotype was observed at least ten times. The rearrangement joins TRBV12-3 or TRBV12-4 to TRBJ2-7, with D perhaps matching TRBD1 or TRBD2 (6 bases each). V lost 7 bases and J lost 1, with 17 bases in between. The CDR3 totals 15 residues. The chain's CDR3 is CASTPGGLASYEQYF. CDR3 DNA sequence: TGTGCCAGCACTCCCGGGGGCCTAGCTTCCTACGAGCAGTACTTC.

This clonotype was seen ten or more times. The V and J genes are TRBV7-2 and TRBJ2-7; D gene uncertain. The CDR3 spans 13 residues. V was cut by 1 base and J by 3 bases, with 7 bases left in between. Germline CDR1 and CDR2: SGHTA and FQGNSA. CDR3 coding DNA: TGTGCCAGCAGCTTAGAACTTATCTACGAGCAGTACTTC. Encoded protein: CASSLELIYEQYF.

This clonotype turned up a few times. V gene TRBV28 combines with J gene TRBJ1-2, with D unresolved. There are 12 residues in the CDR3. Germline V CDR1 and CDR2: MDHEN, SYDVKM. V lost 7 bases, J lost 2 bases, and 8 bases lay in between. The CDR3 reads CASTLSNYGYTF. CDR3 DNA: TGTGCCAGCACCCTGTCAAACTATGGCTACACCTTC.

In this sample, this clonotype turned up many times. This chain connects TRBV6-1 to TRBJ2-7, with D unclear. Germline V gives CDR1 MNHNS, CDR2 SASEGT. Trimming cost V 5 bases and J 5 bases, with 16 bases left between them. This CDR3 has 14 amino acids. CDR3 sequence (DNA): TGTGCCAGCAGTCCATCGGGCCCTACGGACGAGCAGTACTTC. It encodes CASSPSGPTDEQYF.

This clonotype has a count of ten or more. The V call is TRBV28, the J call TRBJ2-5; D call uncertain. CDR3 length: 14 amino acids. The germline V gene has CDR1 MDHEN and CDR2 SYDVKM. Trimming removed 2 bases at V and 2 bases at J, with 9 bases between. CDR3 sequence reads: CASSLLELQETQYF. The CDR3 DNA reads TGTGCCAGCAGTTTACTGGAGCTACAAGAGACCCAGTACTTC.

At least ten counts were recorded for this clonotype. V gene TRBV2 combines with J gene TRBJ1-2; TRBD1 is a possible D gene (5 bases). CDR3 size: 15 residues. The germline V gene encodes CDR1 SNHLY and CDR2 FYNNEI. Trimming left V 7 bases short and J 0 bases short, with 15 bases between. CDR3 in DNA: TGTGCCAGCAAGTATAGGGCGACAGCTAACTATGGCTACACCTTC. Translation gives CASKYRATANYGYTF.

In its sample, this clonotype was seen many times. The chain links TRBV20-1 to TRBJ1-5; TRBD1 aligns across 7 bases. V trimming: 4 bases; J trimming: 4 bases; junction bases outside the gene matches: 13. Germline lookup yields CDR1 DFQATT and CDR2 SNEGSKA (reference sequence). The CDR3 is made up of 16 amino acids. The CDR3 DNA reads as TGCAGTGCTAAGTCCCCAAACAGGGGCGGGAATCAGCCCCAGCATTTT. Protein product: CSAKSPNRGGNQPQHF.

The CDR3 sequence is CAWKRTSGANTGELFF. The CDR3 DNA follows: TGTGCCTGGAAGCGGACTAGCGGGGCGAACACCGGGGAGCTGTTTTTT. This chain connects TRBV30 to TRBJ2-2; 12 nucleotides align to TRBD2. CDR1 and CDR2 (germline): GTSNPN, SVGIG (reference sequence). Trimming at V came to 4 bases and at J to 0 bases, leaving 3 bases not matched to a gene. The CDR3 contains 16 residues.

The V call is TRBV6-2 or TRBV6-3, the J call TRBJ1-5; the match to TRBD1 covers 11 bases. In germline, CDR1 is MNHEY, CDR2 SVGEGT. The CDR3 covers 15 residues. Trimming at V came to 5 bases and at J to 8 bases, leaving 8 bases not matched to a gene. The chain's CDR3 is CASSKDRGLFEPQHF. Written as DNA, the CDR3 is TGTGCCAGCAGTAAGGACAGGGGGCTTTTTGAGCCCCAGCATTTT.

This clonotype was found many times. The chain recombines TRBV11-2 with TRBJ2-7; maybe TRBD2 (7 bases). CDR3 length: 16 residues. V lost 0 bases, J lost 2 bases, and 14 bases lay in between. The V gene's germline CDR1 is SGHAT and CDR2 FQNNGV. The CDR3: CASSLERGPGPYEQYF. The CDR3 region has the DNA TGTGCCAGCAGCTTAGAGCGGGGGCCGGGGCCCTACGAGCAGTACTTC.

V usage is TRBV12-3 or TRBV12-4 and J usage is TRBJ1-2, with D unclear. This CDR3 region has 16 residues. The germline V and J ends were trimmed by 4 bases and 0 bases, with 15 bases remaining between them. This CDR3 reads CASSSQYLATNYGYTF. The DNA for the CDR3 is TGTGCCAGCAGTTCCCAATATCTGGCGACTAACTATGGCTACACCTTC.

This clonotype was observed many times. V and J are TRBV28 and TRBJ1-2, with D perhaps matching TRBD1 (5 bases). There are 13 residues in the CDR3. Germline loops: CDR1 MDHEN, CDR2 SYDVKM. V lost 6 bases and J lost 3, with 11 bases in between. The CDR3 DNA is TGTGCCAGCAGGTCCGGGACCGACTATGGCTACACCTTC. Encoded protein: CASRSGTDYGYTF.

In this sample, this clonotype turned up many times. This chain links TRBV6-2 or TRBV6-3 with TRBJ2-6; 7 nucleotides match TRBD1. With 5 bases clipped from V and 0 bases from J, the junction kept 10 bases outside the gene matches. CDR3 length equals 18 residues. Germline loops: CDR1 MNHEY, CDR2 SVGEGT. The CDR3 region is CASSLQTGSPSGANVLTF. CDR3 nucleotides: TGTGCCAGCAGTCTTCAGACAGGGTCCCCCTCTGGGGCCAACGTCCTGACTTTC.